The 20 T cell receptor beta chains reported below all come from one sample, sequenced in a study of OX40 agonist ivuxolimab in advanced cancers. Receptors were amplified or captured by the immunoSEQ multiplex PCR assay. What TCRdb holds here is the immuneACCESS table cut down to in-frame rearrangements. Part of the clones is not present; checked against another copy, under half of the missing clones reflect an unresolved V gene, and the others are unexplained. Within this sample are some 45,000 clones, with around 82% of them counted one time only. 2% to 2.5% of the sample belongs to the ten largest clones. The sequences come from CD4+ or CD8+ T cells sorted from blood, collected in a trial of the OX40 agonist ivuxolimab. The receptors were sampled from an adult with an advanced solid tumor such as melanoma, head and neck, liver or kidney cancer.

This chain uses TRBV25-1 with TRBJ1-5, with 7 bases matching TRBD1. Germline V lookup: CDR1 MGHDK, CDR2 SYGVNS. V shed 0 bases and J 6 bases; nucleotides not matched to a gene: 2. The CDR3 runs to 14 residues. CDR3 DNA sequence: TGTGCCAGCAGTGAATATGGGGACAGTCAGCCCCAGCATTTT. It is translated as CASSEYGDSQPQHF.

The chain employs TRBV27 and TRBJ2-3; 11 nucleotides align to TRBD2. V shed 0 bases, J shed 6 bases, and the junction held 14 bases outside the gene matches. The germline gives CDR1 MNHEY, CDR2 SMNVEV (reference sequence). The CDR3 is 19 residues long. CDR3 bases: TGTGCCAGCAGTTTATCCCCCGGTCATAGCGGGGGGGCCCGGGATACGCAGTATTTT. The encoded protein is CASSLSPGHSGGARDTQYF.

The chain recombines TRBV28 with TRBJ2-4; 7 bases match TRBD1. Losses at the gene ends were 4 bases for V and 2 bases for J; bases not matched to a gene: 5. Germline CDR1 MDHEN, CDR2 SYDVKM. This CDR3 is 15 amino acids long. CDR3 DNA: TGTGCCAGCAGTTCACAGGGGTCGACCAAAAACATTCAGTACTTC. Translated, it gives CASSSQGSTKNIQYF.

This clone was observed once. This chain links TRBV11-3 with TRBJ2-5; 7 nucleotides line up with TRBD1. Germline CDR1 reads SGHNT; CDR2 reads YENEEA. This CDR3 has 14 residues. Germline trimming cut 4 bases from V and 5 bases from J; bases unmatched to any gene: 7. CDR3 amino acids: CASSSHRGEETQYF. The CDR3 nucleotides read TGTGCCAGCAGCTCCCACAGGGGAGAGGAGACCCAGTACTTC.

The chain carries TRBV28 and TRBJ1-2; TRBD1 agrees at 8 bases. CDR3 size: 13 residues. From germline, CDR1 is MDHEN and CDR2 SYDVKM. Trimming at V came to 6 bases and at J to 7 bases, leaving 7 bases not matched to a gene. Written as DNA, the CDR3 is TGTGCCAGCAGATTGGGACAGGTGGCTGGCTACACCTTC. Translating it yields CASRLGQVAGYTF.

Written as DNA, the CDR3 is TGTGCCAGCAGCCCCACATCAGCCTCCTACGAGCAGTACTTC. Encoded protein: CASSPTSASYEQYF. V gene TRBV7-3 combines with J gene TRBJ2-7; D gene unclear. Trimming removed 5 bases from V and 0 bases from J, with 11 bases in between. This CDR3 has 14 amino acids. Looked up from germline, CDR1 is SGHTA and CDR2 is FQGTGA.

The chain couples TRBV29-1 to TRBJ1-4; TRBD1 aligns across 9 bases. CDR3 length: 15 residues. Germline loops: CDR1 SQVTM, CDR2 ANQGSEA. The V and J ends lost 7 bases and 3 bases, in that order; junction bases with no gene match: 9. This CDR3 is CSARTGAAANEKLFF. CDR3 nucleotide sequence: TGCAGCGCCCGGACAGGGGCGGCGGCTAATGAAAAACTGTTTTTT.

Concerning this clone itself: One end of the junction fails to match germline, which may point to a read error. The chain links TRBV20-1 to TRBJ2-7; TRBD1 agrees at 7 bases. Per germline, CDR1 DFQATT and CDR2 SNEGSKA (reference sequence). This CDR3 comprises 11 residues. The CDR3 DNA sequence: TGTTCTGGGACAGACTCCTACGAGCAGTACTTC. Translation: CSGTDSYEQYF.

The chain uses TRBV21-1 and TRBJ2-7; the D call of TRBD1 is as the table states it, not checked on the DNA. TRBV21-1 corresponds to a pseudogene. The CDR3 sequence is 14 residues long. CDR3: CASSLQGSAYEQYF. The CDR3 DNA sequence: TGTGCCAGCAGCTTGCAGGGGTCTGCCTACGAGCAGTACTTC.

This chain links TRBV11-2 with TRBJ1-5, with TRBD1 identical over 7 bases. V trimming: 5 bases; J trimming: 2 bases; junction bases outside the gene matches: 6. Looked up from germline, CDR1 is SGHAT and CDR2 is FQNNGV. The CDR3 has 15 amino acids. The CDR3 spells CASSLKDRGNQPQHF. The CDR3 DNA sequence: TGTGCCAGCAGCCTAAAAGACAGGGGCAATCAGCCCCAGCATTTT.

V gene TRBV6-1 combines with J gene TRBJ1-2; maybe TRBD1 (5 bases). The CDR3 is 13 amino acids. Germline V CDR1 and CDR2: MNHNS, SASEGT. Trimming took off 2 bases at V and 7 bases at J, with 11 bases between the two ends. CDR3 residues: CASSERWQGGYTF. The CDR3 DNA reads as TGTGCCAGCAGTGAAAGGTGGCAGGGTGGCTACACCTTC.

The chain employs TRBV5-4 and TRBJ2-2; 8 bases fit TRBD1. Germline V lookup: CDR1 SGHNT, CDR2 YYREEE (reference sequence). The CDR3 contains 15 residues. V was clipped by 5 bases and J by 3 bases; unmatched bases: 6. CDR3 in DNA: TGTGCCAGCAGTAGGACAGGGAAAGACACCGGGGAGCTGTTTTTT. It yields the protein CASSRTGKDTGELFF.

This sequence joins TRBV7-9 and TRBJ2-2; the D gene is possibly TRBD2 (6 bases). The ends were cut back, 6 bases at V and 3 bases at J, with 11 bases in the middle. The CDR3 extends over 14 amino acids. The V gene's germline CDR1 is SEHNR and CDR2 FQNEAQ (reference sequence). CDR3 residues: CASRGSGYTGELFF. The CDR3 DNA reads TGTGCCAGCAGGGGTAGCGGATACACCGGGGAGCTGTTTTTT.

The CDR3: CASSTRLAGGRETQYF. In DNA form, the CDR3 reads TGTGCCAGTAGTACCCGACTAGCGGGGGGTAGAGAGACCCAGTACTTC. This chain links TRBV19 with TRBJ2-5, with 13 bases that match TRBD2. The CDR3 is 16 residues long. Germline V gene sequence: CDR1 LNHDA, CDR2 SQIVND (reference sequence). The V segment lost 4 bases and the J segment 4 bases; nucleotides outside the gene matches: 6.

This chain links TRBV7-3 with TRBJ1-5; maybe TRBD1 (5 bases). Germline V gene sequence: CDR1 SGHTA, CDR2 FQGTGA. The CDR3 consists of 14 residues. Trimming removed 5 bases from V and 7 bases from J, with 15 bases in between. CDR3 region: CASSQDIYGQPQHF. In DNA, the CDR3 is TGTGCCAGCAGCCAGGACATCTACGGCCAGCCCCAGCATTTT.

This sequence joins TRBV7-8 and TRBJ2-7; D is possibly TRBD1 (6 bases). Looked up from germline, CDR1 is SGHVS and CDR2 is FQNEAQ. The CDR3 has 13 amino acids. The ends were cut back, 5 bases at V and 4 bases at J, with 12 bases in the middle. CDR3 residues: CASSRTDKYEQYF. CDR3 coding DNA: TGTGCCAGCAGCCGGACAGACAAGTACGAGCAGTACTTC.

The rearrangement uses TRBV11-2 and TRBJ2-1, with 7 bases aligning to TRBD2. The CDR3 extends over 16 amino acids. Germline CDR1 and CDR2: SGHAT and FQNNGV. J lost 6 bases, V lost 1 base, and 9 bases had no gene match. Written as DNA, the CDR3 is TGTGCCAGCAGCTTAGGTCGTTCACTAGCGACCAATGAGCAGTTCTTC. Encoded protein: CASSLGRSLATNEQFF.

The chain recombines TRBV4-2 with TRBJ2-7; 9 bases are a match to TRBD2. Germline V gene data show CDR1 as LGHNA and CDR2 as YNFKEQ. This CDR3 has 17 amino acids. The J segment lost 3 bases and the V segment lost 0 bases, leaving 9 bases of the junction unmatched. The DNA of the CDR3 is TGTGCCAGCAGCCAAGATACTGCTAGCGGGATAAACTACGAGCAGTACTTC. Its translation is CASSQDTASGINYEQYF.

The CDR3 loop is CASSFTGGVSPLHF. In DNA, the CDR3 is TGTGCCAGCAGTTTTACAGGAGGCGTTTCACCCCTCCACTTT. This chain joins TRBV6-5 and TRBJ1-6, with TRBD1 as a possible D gene (5 bases). The CDR3 is 14 amino acids. CDR1 and CDR2 from the germline V gene are MNHEY and SVGAGI. V was shortened by 4 bases and J by 9 bases, with 13 bases between the two germline ends.

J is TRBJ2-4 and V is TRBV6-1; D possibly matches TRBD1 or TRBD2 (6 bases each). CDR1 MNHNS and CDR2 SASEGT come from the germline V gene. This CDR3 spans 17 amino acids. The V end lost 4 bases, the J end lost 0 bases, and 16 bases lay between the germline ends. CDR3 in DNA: TGTGCCAGCAGTGGGGGGGACACTAGGCCAGCCAAAAACATTCAGTACTTC. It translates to CASSGGDTRPAKNIQYF.